Shown below are 29 T cell receptor beta chains from a single sample sequenced in a study of monozygotic twins with inflammatory bowel disease. TCRdb reprocessed the 5' RACE reads; each CDR3 protein has one entry and no DNA is given. The table lists fewer than 550,000 distinct CDR3 sequences. What was sequenced was blood. These receptors were obtained from a human donor with ulcerative colitis or Crohn's disease, or a healthy co-twin of an affected twin (not recorded which).

This chain connects TRBV5-5 to TRBJ1-1; TCRdb's D call, TRBD1, is unchecked because there is no DNA. The CDR3 is 18 amino acids. The germline V gene encodes CDR1 SGHKS and CDR2 YYEKEE (reference sequence). CDR3 region: CASSSKFRDRVLRTEAFF.

CDR3 residues: CASTTRGGQDEQFF. This chain uses TRBV19 with TRBJ2-1; as DNA is missing, the TRBD2 call by TCRdb cannot be tested. The CDR3 runs to 14 residues. The germline V gene encodes CDR1 LNHDA and CDR2 SQIVND (reference sequence).

The chain combines TRBV11-2 with TRBJ1-1; without DNA, the TCRdb call of TRBD1 cannot be checked. The CDR3 covers 14 residues. The germline V gene has CDR1 SGHAT and CDR2 FQNNGV. The CDR3 reads CASSFWGLNTEAFF.

The chain uses TRBV11-2 and TRBJ2-7; TCRdb's D call, TRBD2, is unchecked because there is no DNA. Germline V gene sequence: CDR1 SGHAT, CDR2 FQNNGV. This CDR3 is 15 amino acids long. CDR3 sequence reads: CASSLDWGPSTEQYF.

The V call is TRBV18, the J call TRBJ1-3. Germline loops: CDR1 KGHSH, CDR2 LQKENI. CDR3 length equals 16 residues. The CDR3 protein is CASSNPGASSGNTIYF.

The chain recombines TRBV6-1 with TRBJ1-4; TCRdb picks TRBD1, but there is no DNA to check that call. The V gene's germline CDR1 is MNHNS and CDR2 SASEGT. The CDR3 consists of 15 residues. CDR3 sequence: CASSRNTGRRGKLFF.

The V gene is TRBV5-6, the J gene TRBJ1-1; TCRdb outputs TRBD1, but without DNA this stays unchecked. The germline gives CDR1 SGHDT, CDR2 YYEEEE. The CDR3 loop spans 13 amino acids. The CDR3 spells CASSRTGLTEAFF.

The V gene is TRBV24-1, the J gene TRBJ1-1; the TRBD1 assignment by TCRdb is unverifiable without DNA. There are 13 residues in the CDR3. The germline CDR1 and CDR2 sequences are KGHDR and SFDVKD. The CDR3 sequence: CATSEQGKGEAFF.

J is TRBJ2-5 and V is TRBV20-1; no DNA is available, so the TRBD2 call from TCRdb remains unchecked. Germline CDR1 DFQATT, CDR2 SNEGSKA (reference sequence). This CDR3 comprises 17 residues. CDR3 in amino acids: CSARDLVSGYYQETQYF.

The V gene is TRBV7-9, the J gene TRBJ1-5; TCRdb names TRBD1, which stays unverified in the absence of DNA. CDR3 size: 17 residues. Germline V CDR1 and CDR2: SEHNR, FQNEAQ (reference sequence). This CDR3 is CASSLAAGTGGNQPQHF.

V is TRBV20-1 and J is TRBJ1-4. The CDR3 length is 13 residues. Germline loops: CDR1 DFQATT, CDR2 SNEGSKA (reference sequence). Here the CDR3 reads CSARAPERERLFF.

This chain uses TRBV11-2 with TRBJ2-7; TCRdb calls TRBD2, which cannot be checked without DNA. The V gene's germline CDR1 is SGHAT and CDR2 FQNNGV. The CDR3 consists of 17 residues. CDR3 protein: CASSLRVGLAGPGEQYF.

The chain couples TRBV3-1 to TRBJ2-6; with no DNA, the TCRdb D assignment of TRBD1 cannot be verified. CDR3 length: 17 amino acids. Germline CDR1 and CDR2: LGHDT and YNNKEL (reference sequence). The CDR3 protein is CASSQGDGSSGANVLTF.

V is TRBV28 and J is TRBJ2-7; TCRdb picks TRBD1, but there is no DNA to check that call. Germline-derived CDR1 and CDR2 are MDHEN and SYDVKM. The CDR3 is 13 residues long. The CDR3 reads CASRRTESYEQYF. The variable domain in full, completed from reference TRBV28 and TRBJ2-7, reads DVKVTQSSRYLVKRTGEKVFLECVQDMDHENMFWYRQDPGLGLRLIYFSYDVKMKEKGDIPEGYSVSREKKERFSLILESASTNQTSMYLCASRRTESYEQYFGPGTRLTVT.

The rearrangement uses TRBV24-1 and TRBJ1-2; TCRdb calls TRBD1, which cannot be checked without DNA. Germline CDR1 and CDR2: KGHDR and SFDVKD. This CDR3 is 16 amino acids long. CDR3 loop: CATTLRKQGLNYGYTF.

This chain links TRBV29-1 with TRBJ2-7; TCRdb proposes TRBD2, but this gene call is untestable without DNA. The CDR3 spans 16 residues. Germline V gene lookup returns CDR1 SQVTM and CDR2 ANQGSEA. The chain's CDR3 is CSVVWGTSGGSYEQYF.

This chain uses TRBV2 with TRBJ2-7. The CDR3 runs 12 residues. The germline V gene encodes CDR1 SNHLY and CDR2 FYNNEI. The CDR3 sequence is CASIELTYEQYF.

The V call is TRBV10-3, the J call TRBJ2-2; no DNA is available, so the TRBD1 call from TCRdb remains unchecked. Germline CDR1 is ENHRY and CDR2 is SYGVKD. The CDR3 length is 15 residues. CDR3 in amino acids: CAISESLTGPGELFF.

This rearrangement joins TRBV6-6 to TRBJ2-7; TCRdb's D call of TRBD2 is untestable without DNA. CDR3 size: 12 residues. Germline V CDR1 and CDR2: MNHNY, SVGAGI (reference sequence). CDR3: CASSVQGREQYF.

The CDR3 loop reads CASSLWGTGGLRDNSPLHF. V usage is TRBV7-3 and J usage is TRBJ1-6; with no DNA, the TCRdb D assignment of TRBD1 cannot be verified. CDR1 and CDR2 from the germline V gene are SGHTA and FQGTGA. The length of the CDR3 is 19 residues.

The chain employs TRBV5-6 and TRBJ1-5. There are 11 residues in the CDR3. Germline CDR1 and CDR2: SGHDT and YYEEEE. CDR3: CASSLYQPQHF.

V is TRBV5-1 and J is TRBJ2-5; checking the TCRdb D call of TRBD2 is not possible without DNA. Looked up from germline, CDR1 is SGHRS and CDR2 is YFSETQ. CDR3 length equals 17 residues. CDR3 sequence: CASSARPASGGGETQYF.

The chain recombines TRBV5-1 with TRBJ2-2; lacking DNA, the TRBD2 call made by TCRdb goes unchecked. This CDR3 has 16 residues. Germline loops: CDR1 SGHRS, CDR2 YFSETQ. The CDR3 here is CASQTSGLADTGELFF.

The V gene is TRBV2, the J gene TRBJ2-1; without DNA, the TCRdb call of TRBD1 cannot be checked. Germline CDR1 is SNHLY and CDR2 is FYNNEI. The CDR3 is 12 amino acids. The chain's CDR3 is CAKTGGKNEQFF.

The J gene is TRBJ2-1, the V gene TRBV7-3. This CDR3 spans 13 amino acids. CDR1 and CDR2 from the germline V gene are SGHTA and FQGTGA. The CDR3: CASSLTLYNEQFF.

The chain is built from TRBV11-2 and TRBJ2-1; lacking DNA, the TRBD2 call made by TCRdb goes unchecked. The CDR3 runs to 20 residues. Germline assignment: CDR1 SGHAT and CDR2 FQNNGV. This CDR3 is CASSLVGSGRTSSSYNEQFF. The variable domain in full, with the rest retrieved from reference TRBV11-2 and TRBJ2-1, is EAGVAQSPRYKIIEKRQSVAFWCNPISGHATLYWYQQILGQGPKLLIQFQNNGVVDDSQLPKDRFSAERLKGVDSTLKIQPAKLEDSAVYLCASSLVGSGRTSSSYNEQFFGPGTRLTVL.

CDR3 in amino acids: CASSPLWGGEGYTF. The V and J genes are TRBV19 and TRBJ1-2; the D call from TCRdb, TRBD1, cannot be confirmed without DNA. Germline V CDR1 and CDR2: LNHDA, SQIVND (reference sequence). The CDR3 covers 14 residues.

V is TRBV6-5 and J is TRBJ1-4; lacking DNA, the TRBD1 call made by TCRdb goes unchecked. From germline, CDR1 is MNHEY and CDR2 SVGAGI. The CDR3 spans 18 residues. CDR3 in amino acids: CASSYSSSTGGENEKLFF.

The chain joins TRBV5-1 to TRBJ1-1; absent DNA, TCRdb's TRBD1 call cannot be checked. CDR3 length equals 14 residues. Germline CDR1 reads SGHRS; CDR2 reads YFSETQ. The CDR3 sequence is CASSPGTGNTEAFF.